The text below deals with one T cell receptor beta chain. This sample was included in a study of blood T cell repertoires in COVID-19. Sequencing used immunoSEQ multiplex PCR; TCRdb keeps in-frame clones, though not all of them. The sample records under 300,000 clones, just under 90% being singletons. The V gene end was trimmed by 1 base and the J gene end by 10 bases; junction bases not matched to a gene: 12. The germline gives CDR1 MGHRA, CDR2 YSYEKL. The CDR3 is 17 residues long. V is TRBV4-1 and J is TRBJ2-2, with 10 bases aligning to TRBD2. The receptor comes from a woman aged 55-69 years who had recovered from COVID-19. The material sequenced was PBMCs or T cells enriched from blood (not recorded which). The DNA of the CDR3 is TGCGCCAGCAGCCAAGTCCCCGACCCCAGCGGGAGGGAGGAGCTGTTTTTT. Protein product: CASSQVPDPSGREELFF.